The clone carrying this T cell receptor beta chain was found a few times. Its target is unknown. The data were obtained in a study of T cell clonotyping in hematopoietic cell transplantation. Study results and limitations: After transplant, recipient diversity fell while pathologically expanded clonotypes grew through day 180. Broader posttransplant TCR repertoire diversity was predicted by graft donor and pretransplant recipient Inverse Simpson Index values. At the given depth, recipient repertoires were over 95% de novo clonotypes.

The CDR3 totals 15 residues. Samples: about 28 days before transplant, then days 30, 100 and 180 after. Sequencing was performed with immunoSEQ multiplex PCR; in TCRdb, only in-frame clones are kept and a portion is missing. This sample has thousands of clones, with roughly 72% found just once. V usage is TRBV21-1 and J usage is TRBJ1-2; the table's D call of TRBD1 was not tested on the DNA. TRBV21-1 is marked as a pseudogene. This receptor was obtained from a male patient aged 45-59 years who had an allogeneic stem cell transplant from an unrelated donor, so the T cells may come from the graft donor. Some clones in this sample may be carry-over from other donors' samples. This material consisted of peripheral blood mononuclear cells, taken 100 days after allogeneic stem cell transplant. The CDR3, as DNA: TGTGCCAGCAGCGACCAACCCCGGGACAGGAATGGCTACACCTTC. This sequence encodes CASSDQPRDRNGYTF.